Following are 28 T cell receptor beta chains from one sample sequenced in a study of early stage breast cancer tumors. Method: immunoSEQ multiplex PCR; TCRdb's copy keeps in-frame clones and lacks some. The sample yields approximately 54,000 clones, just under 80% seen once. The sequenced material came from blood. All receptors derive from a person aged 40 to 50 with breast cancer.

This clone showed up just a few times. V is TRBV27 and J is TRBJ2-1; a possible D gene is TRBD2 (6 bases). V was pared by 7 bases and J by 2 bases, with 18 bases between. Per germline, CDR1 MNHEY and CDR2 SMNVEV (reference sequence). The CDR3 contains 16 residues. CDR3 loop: CASTTSESGPYNEQFF. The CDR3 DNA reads TGTGCCAGCACCACCTCGGAGAGCGGGCCCTACAATGAGCAGTTCTTC.

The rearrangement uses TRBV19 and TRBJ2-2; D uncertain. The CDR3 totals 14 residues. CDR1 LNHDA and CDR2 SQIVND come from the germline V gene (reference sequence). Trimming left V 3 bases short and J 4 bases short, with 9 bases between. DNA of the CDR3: TGTGCCAGTAGTATGGCCATGGGCACCGGGGAGCTGTTTTTT. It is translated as CASSMAMGTGELFF.

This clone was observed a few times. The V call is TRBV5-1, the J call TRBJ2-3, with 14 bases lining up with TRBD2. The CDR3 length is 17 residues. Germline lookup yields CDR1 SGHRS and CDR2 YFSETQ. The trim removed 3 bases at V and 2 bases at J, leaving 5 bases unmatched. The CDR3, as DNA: TGCGCCAGCAGCTCCCGACTAGCGGGAGGGCCCACAGATACGCAGTATTTT. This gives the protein CASSSRLAGGPTDTQYF.

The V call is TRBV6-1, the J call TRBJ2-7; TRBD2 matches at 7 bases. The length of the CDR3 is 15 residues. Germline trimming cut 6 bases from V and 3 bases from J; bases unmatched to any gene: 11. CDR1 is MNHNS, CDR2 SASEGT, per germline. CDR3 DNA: TGTGCCAGCAGCCAACGGGGCGGGAGAAGCTACGAGCAGTACTTC. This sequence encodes CASSQRGGRSYEQYF.

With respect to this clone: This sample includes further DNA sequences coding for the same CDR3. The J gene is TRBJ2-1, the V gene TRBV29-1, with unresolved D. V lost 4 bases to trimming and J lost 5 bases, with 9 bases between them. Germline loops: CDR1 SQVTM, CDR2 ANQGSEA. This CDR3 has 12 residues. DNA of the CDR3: TGCAGCGTTGGCAGCAGCAACAATGAGCAGTTCTTC. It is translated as CSVGSSNNEQFF.

The CDR3 is CASRSGTSDYNEQFF. The CDR3 nucleotides are TGTGCCAGCAGATCCGGGACTAGCGATTACAATGAGCAGTTCTTC. The gene calls are TRBV6-1 and TRBJ2-1; TRBD2 agrees at 10 bases. J was trimmed by 4 bases and V by 6 bases; bases with no gene match: 6. Per the germline V gene, CDR1 is MNHNS and CDR2 is SASEGT. The CDR3 runs 15 residues.

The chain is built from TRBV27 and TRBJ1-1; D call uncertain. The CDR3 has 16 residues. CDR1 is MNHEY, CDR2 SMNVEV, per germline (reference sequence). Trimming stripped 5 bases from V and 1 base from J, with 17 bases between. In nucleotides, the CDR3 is TGTGCCAGCAGTCCCCGACGGCAAAGTAGGAACACTGAAGCTTTCTTT. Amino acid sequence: CASSPRRQSRNTEAFF.

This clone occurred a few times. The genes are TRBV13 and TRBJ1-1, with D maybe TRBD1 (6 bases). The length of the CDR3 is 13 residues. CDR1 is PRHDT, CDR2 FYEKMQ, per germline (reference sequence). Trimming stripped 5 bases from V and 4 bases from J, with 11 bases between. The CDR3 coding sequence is TGTGCCAGCAGCCCACAGGGACTCACTGAAGCTTTCTTT. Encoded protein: CASSPQGLTEAFF.

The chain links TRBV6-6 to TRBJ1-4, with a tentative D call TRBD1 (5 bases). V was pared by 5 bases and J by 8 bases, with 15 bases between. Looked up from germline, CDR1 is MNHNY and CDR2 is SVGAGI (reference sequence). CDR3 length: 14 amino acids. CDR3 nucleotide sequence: TGTGCCAGCAGTACAGGCCCAGCAGGGGAAAAACTGTTTTTT. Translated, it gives CASSTGPAGEKLFF.

The CDR3: CASSLVGTGANVLTF. The CDR3 nucleotides are TGCGCCAGCAGCTTGGTTGGAACTGGGGCCAACGTCCTGACTTTC. The J gene is TRBJ2-6, the V gene TRBV5-1; no clear D. The CDR3 length is 15 residues. Trimming took 0 bases from V and 2 from J, leaving 6 bases between them. Germline CDR1 is SGHRS and CDR2 is YFSETQ.

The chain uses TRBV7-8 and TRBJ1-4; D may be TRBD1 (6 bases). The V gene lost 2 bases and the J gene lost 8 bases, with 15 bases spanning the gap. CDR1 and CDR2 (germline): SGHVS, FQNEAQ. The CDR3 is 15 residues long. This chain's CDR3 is CASSLSGGASEKLFF. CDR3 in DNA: TGTGCCAGCAGCTTAAGTGGGGGGGCGTCCGAAAAACTGTTTTTT.

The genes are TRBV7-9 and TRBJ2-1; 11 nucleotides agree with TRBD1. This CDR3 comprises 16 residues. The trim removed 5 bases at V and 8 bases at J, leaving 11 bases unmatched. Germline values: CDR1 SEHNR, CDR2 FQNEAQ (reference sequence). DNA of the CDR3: TGTGCCAGCAGCCAAATCCGGGACAGGGGGATGGATGAGCAGTTCTTC. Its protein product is CASSQIRDRGMDEQFF.

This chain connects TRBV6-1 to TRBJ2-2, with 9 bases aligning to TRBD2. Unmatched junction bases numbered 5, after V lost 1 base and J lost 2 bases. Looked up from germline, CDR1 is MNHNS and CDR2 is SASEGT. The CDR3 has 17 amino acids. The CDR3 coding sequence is TGTGCCAGCAGTGAAGAAATTAGCGGGAGAAACACCGGGGAGCTGTTTTTT. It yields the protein CASSEEISGRNTGELFF.

The CDR3 protein is CASSPPAGGLYEQYF. CDR3 nucleotides: TGTGCCAGCTCACCCCCTGCAGGGGGCCTCTACGAGCAGTACTTC. This chain connects TRBV18 to TRBJ2-7; 8 bases fit TRBD1. Germline-derived CDR1 and CDR2 are KGHSH and LQKENI. The CDR3 covers 15 residues. Trimming removed 3 bases from V and 3 bases from J; junction bases left unmatched: 7.

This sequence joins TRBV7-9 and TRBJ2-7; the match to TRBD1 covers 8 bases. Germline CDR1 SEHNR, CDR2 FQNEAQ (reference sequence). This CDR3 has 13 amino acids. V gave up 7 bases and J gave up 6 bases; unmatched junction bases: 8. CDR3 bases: TGTGCCAGCACCAAACAGGGGGAGAGCGAGCAGTACTTC. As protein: CASTKQGESEQYF.

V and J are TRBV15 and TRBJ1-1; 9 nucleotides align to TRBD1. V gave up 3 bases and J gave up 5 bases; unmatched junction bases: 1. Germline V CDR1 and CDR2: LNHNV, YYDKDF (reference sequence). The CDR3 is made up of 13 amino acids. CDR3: CATSRTGGTEAFF. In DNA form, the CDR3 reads TGTGCCACCAGCAGGACAGGGGGTACTGAAGCTTTCTTT.

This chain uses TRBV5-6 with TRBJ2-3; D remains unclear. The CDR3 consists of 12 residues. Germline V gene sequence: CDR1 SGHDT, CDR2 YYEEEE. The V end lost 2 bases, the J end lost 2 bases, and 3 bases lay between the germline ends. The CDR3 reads CASSFHTDTQYF. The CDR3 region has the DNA TGTGCCAGCAGCTTTCACACAGATACGCAGTATTTT.

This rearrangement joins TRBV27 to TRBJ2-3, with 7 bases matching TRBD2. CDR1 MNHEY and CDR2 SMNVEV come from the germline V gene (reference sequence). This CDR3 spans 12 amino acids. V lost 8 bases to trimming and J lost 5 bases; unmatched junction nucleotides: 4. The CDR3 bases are TGTGCCAGCGGGAGGGGTGGAGATACGCAGTATTTT. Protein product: CASGRGGDTQYF.

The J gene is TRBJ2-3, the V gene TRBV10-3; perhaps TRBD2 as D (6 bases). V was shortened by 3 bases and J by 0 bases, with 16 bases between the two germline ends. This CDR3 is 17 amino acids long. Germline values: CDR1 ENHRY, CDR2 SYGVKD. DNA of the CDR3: TGTGCCATCAGTGAATTTCCAGCGGGTCCTAGCACAGATACGCAGTATTTT. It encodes CAISEFPAGPSTDTQYF.

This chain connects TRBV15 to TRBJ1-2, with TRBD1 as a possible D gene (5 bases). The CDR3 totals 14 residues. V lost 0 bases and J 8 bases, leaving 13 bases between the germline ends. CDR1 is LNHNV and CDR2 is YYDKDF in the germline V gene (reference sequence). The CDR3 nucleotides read TGTGCCACCAGCAGAGATACCCCAGGGAGAGGCTACACCTTC. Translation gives CATSRDTPGRGYTF. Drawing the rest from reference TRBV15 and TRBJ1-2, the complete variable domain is DAMVIQNPRYQVTQFGKPVTLSCSQTLNHNVMYWYQQKSSQAPKLLFHYYDKDFNNEADTPDNFQSRRPNTSFCFLDIRSPGLGDTAMYLCATSRDTPGRGYTFGSGTRLTVV.

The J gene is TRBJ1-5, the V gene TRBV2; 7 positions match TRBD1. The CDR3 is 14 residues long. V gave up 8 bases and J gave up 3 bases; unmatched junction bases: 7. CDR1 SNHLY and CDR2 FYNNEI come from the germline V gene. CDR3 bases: TGTGCCAGCTCCCGGGACAGTTACAATCAGCCCCAGCATTTT. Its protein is CASSRDSYNQPQHF.

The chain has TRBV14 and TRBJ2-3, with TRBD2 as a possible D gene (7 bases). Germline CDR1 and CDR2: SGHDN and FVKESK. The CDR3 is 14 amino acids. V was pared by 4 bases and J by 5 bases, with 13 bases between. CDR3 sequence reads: CASSPRGGVDTQYF. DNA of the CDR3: TGTGCCAGCAGCCCTAGAGGGGGGGTAGATACGCAGTATTTT.

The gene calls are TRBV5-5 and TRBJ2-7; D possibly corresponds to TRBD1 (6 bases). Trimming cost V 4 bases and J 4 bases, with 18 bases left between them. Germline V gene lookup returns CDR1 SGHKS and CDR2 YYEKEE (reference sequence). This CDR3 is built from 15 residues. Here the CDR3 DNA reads TGTGCCAGCAGCAGGGAACAGGACAGCTGGTACGAGCAGTACTTC. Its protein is CASSREQDSWYEQYF.

The CDR3 DNA reads TGTGCCAGCAGCTTAATGGGGCAGCTAAGAGGTAGCTATGGCTACACCTTC. Residues: CASSLMGQLRGSYGYTF. The chain uses TRBV11-2 and TRBJ1-2; possible D gene TRBD1, 5 bases. The germline V gene has CDR1 SGHAT and CDR2 FQNNGV. This CDR3 region has 17 residues. V was trimmed by 2 bases and J by 4 bases, leaving 20 bases between them.

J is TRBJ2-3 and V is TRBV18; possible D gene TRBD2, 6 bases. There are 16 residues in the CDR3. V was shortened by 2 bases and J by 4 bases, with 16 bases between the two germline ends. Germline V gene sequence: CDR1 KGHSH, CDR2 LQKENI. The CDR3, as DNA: TGTGCCAGCTCACCATCGGGCGGGGTCATCGCAGATACGCAGTATTTT. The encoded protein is CASSPSGGVIADTQYF.

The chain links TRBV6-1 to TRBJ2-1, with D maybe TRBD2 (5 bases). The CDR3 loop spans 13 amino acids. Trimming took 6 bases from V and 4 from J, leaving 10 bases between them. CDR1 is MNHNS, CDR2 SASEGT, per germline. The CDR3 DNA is TGTGCCAGCAGCACCGGGATATACAATGAGCAGTTCTTC. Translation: CASSTGIYNEQFF.

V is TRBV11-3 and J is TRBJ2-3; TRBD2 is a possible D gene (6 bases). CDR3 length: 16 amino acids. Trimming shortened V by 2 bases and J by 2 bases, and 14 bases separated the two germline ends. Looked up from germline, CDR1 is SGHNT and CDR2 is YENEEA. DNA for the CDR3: TGTGCCAGCAGCTTACGTTTGGGGGGAGACACAGATACGCAGTATTTT. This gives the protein CASSLRLGGDTDTQYF.

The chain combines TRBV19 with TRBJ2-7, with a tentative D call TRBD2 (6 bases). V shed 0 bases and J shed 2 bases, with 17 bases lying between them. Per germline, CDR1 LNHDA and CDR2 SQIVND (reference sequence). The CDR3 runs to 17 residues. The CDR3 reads CASSIDSSRDSPYEQYF. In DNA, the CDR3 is TGTGCCAGTAGTATAGATAGCTCGCGGGACTCTCCCTACGAGCAGTACTTC.